The 26 T cell receptor beta chains listed next were all sequenced from one sample in a study of cytomegalovirus exposure and HLA in healthy donors. Amplification used 60 Vbeta primers and 13 Jbeta primers. Sequencing was performed with immunoSEQ multiplex PCR; in TCRdb, only in-frame clones are kept and a portion is missing. The sample records about 120,000 clones, around 76% being singletons. Sequencing was carried out using PBMCs. All receptors derive from a woman between 40 and 55 years old in good health and CMV-seropositive.

The chain has TRBV29-1 and TRBJ2-3; TRBD1 is a possible D gene (5 bases). The germline V and J ends were trimmed by 6 bases and 0 bases, with 16 bases remaining between them. The germline gives CDR1 SQVTM, CDR2 ANQGSEA. The CDR3 spans 15 residues. CDR3 nucleotide sequence: TGCAGCGTCGACAGCAGATTAATGAGCACAGATACGCAGTATTTT. Its protein product is CSVDSRLMSTDTQYF.

This clone was picked up a small number of times. This chain joins TRBV1 and TRBJ2-7; the tabulated D call, TRBD2, remains unverified against the DNA. TRBV1 is flagged as a pseudogene. The CDR3 contains 18 residues. The chain's CDR3 is CTSSQDGGLAGNSYEQYF. The CDR3 nucleotides read TGCACCAGCAGCCAAGATGGAGGCCTAGCGGGAAATTCTTACGAGCAGTACTTC.

This sequence joins TRBV18 and TRBJ1-5, with D perhaps TRBD1 (5 bases). Germline V gives CDR1 KGHSH, CDR2 LQKENI. V lost 5 bases and J 2 bases, leaving 19 bases between the germline ends. This CDR3 comprises 17 residues. CDR3 amino acids: CASSSQGGAGGNQPQHF. In nucleotides, the CDR3 is TGTGCCAGCTCATCCCAGGGCGGGGCCGGTGGCAATCAGCCCCAGCATTTT.

The chain uses TRBV19 and TRBJ2-6; D may be TRBD1 (5 bases). CDR1 and CDR2 from the germline V gene are LNHDA and SQIVND (reference sequence). The CDR3 sequence is 15 residues long. V shed 6 bases and J shed 3 bases, with 12 bases lying between them. The CDR3 spells CASRNRGNGANVLTF. CDR3 coding DNA: TGTGCCAGTAGGAATAGGGGAAATGGGGCCAACGTCCTGACTTTC.

The chain carries TRBV7-2 and TRBJ1-1; D gene unclear. V gave up 7 bases and J gave up 0 bases, with 9 bases separating them. Germline CDR1 SGHTA, CDR2 FQGNSA. The CDR3 has 13 residues. CDR3 loop: CASTPGLNTEAFF. CDR3 nucleotide sequence: TGTGCCAGCACCCCGGGTCTGAACACTGAAGCTTTCTTT.

This chain connects TRBV30 to TRBJ1-5; 9 nucleotides match TRBD1. This CDR3 has 14 amino acids. V lost 6 bases, J lost 0 bases, and 3 bases stayed unmatched. In germline, CDR1 is GTSNPN, CDR2 SVGIG (reference sequence). CDR3 DNA: TGTGCCTGTCAACAGGGGGCTAGCAATCAGCCCCAGCATTTT. It yields the protein CACQQGASNQPQHF.

The V and J genes are TRBV19 and TRBJ1-5; 9 positions agree with TRBD1. The CDR3 covers 16 residues. Germline V CDR1 and CDR2: LNHDA, SQIVND (reference sequence). With 10 bases clipped from V and 0 bases from J, the junction kept 10 bases outside the gene matches. CDR3 bases: TGTGCCACTGCGGGACAGGGACCTTATAGCAATCAGCCCCAGCATTTT. The encoded protein is CATAGQGPYSNQPQHF.

This clone was seen only once. CDR3 in amino acids: CASSRAGPVSYNEQFF. The CDR3 DNA reads as TGTGCCAGCAGCCGGGCGGGGCCGGTCTCCTACAATGAGCAGTTCTTC. The chain uses TRBV7-3 and TRBJ2-1; D is perhaps TRBD2 (6 bases). Germline V gives CDR1 SGHTA, CDR2 FQGTGA. This CDR3 region has 16 residues. Deletions cut 5 bases from V and 0 bases from J, with 14 bases between. The whole variable domain, filled in from reference TRBV7-3 and TRBJ2-1, reads GAGVSQTPSNKVTEKGKYVELRCDPISGHTALYWYRQSLGQGPEFLIYFQGTGAADDSGLPNDRFFAVRPEGSVSTLKIQRTERGDSAVYLCASSRAGPVSYNEQFFGPGTRLTVL.

The chain carries TRBV6-1 and TRBJ1-2, with D unclear. The V end lost 2 bases, the J end lost 4 bases, and 8 bases lay between the germline ends. The CDR3 has 13 amino acids. Germline V lookup: CDR1 MNHNS, CDR2 SASEGT. CDR3 sequence reads: CASSESRFYGYTF. The CDR3 DNA follows: TGTGCCAGCAGTGAATCTAGGTTCTATGGCTACACCTTC.

CDR3 sequence: CASSLGWGRPTEAFF. Written as DNA, the CDR3 is TGTGCCAGCAGCTTAGGCTGGGGGCGGCCCACTGAAGCTTTCTTT. The chain joins TRBV7-2 to TRBJ1-1; TRBD1 is a possible D gene (6 bases). The CDR3 loop spans 15 amino acids. Germline loops: CDR1 SGHTA, CDR2 FQGNSA. Trimming took 1 base from V and 4 from J, leaving 13 bases between them.

This clone was detected only once. The chain combines TRBV11-2 with TRBJ2-2, with D unclear. This CDR3 spans 13 amino acids. Between the trimmed V and J ends, which lost 5 bases and 3 bases, there was a span of 7 bases. The V gene's germline CDR1 is SGHAT and CDR2 FQNNGV. This CDR3 reads CASSRLDTGELFF. The CDR3 nucleotides are TGTGCCAGCAGCCGACTTGACACCGGGGAGCTGTTTTTT.

The V call is TRBV6-5, the J call TRBJ2-1, with 12 bases lining up with TRBD2. V shed 2 bases and J 9 bases; nucleotides not matched to a gene: 8. The CDR3 length is 16 residues. Germline CDR1 MNHEY, CDR2 SVGAGI. CDR3 bases: TGTGCCAGCAGTTACCTAGCGGGGGGGCCTGGGGGTGAGCAGTTCTTC. The encoded protein is CASSYLAGGPGGEQFF.

This clone was recorded a few times. This chain's CDR3 is CASSTTSGGGNIQYF. The CDR3 nucleotides are TGTGCCAGCAGCACCACTAGCGGGGGGGGAAACATTCAGTACTTC. The J gene is TRBJ2-4, the V gene TRBV9; 13 bases fit TRBD2. Germline CDR1 SGDLS, CDR2 YYNGEE. Trimming at V came to 4 bases and at J to 6 bases, leaving 4 bases not matched to a gene. This CDR3 has 15 amino acids.

This chain connects TRBV5-4 to TRBJ1-2; TRBD1 matches at 8 bases. The trim removed 4 bases at V and 3 bases at J, leaving 8 bases unmatched. In germline, CDR1 is SGHNT, CDR2 YYREEE (reference sequence). The CDR3 covers 15 residues. CDR3 sequence: CASSPQGASYYGYTF. The CDR3, as DNA: TGTGCCAGCAGCCCTCAGGGGGCGTCTTACTATGGCTACACCTTC.

This chain connects TRBV7-3 to TRBJ2-1; 9 positions agree with TRBD2. There are 15 residues in the CDR3. V lost 1 base and J lost 8; bases outside the gene matches: 6. Germline loops: CDR1 SGHTA, CDR2 FQGTGA. For the CDR3, the DNA is TGTGCCAGCAGCTTAAGCGGGGGGGCGGGGGATGAGCAGTTCTTC. Protein: CASSLSGGAGDEQFF.

CDR3 bases: TGTGCCATCGGGAGAGGAGGGGAGCGTGAAAAACTGTTTTTT. It codes for CAIGRGGEREKLFF. The rearrangement joins TRBV10-3 to TRBJ1-4, with D perhaps TRBD1 (5 bases). V lost 8 bases to trimming and J lost 7 bases, with 17 bases between them. This CDR3 has 14 residues. CDR1 and CDR2 from the germline V gene are ENHRY and SYGVKD.

CDR3 sequence: CSVGQDEQYF. CDR3 bases: TGCAGCGTGGGACAGGACGAGCAGTACTTC. The chain recombines TRBV29-1 with TRBJ2-5; 8 nucleotides line up with TRBD1. Near its end, the DNA agrees better with TRBJ2-7, so the J call may be wrong. The CDR3 has 10 amino acids. Germline loops: CDR1 SQVTM, CDR2 ANQGSEA.

CDR3 protein: CASSLTPTVFEGLLHF. The DNA of the CDR3 is TGCGCCAGCAGCTTAACCCCGACGGTTTTCGAAGGACTCCTCCACTTT. The chain combines TRBV5-1 with TRBJ1-6, with D hard to call. Germline values: CDR1 SGHRS, CDR2 YFSETQ. The CDR3 spans 16 residues. V was shortened by 2 bases and J by 15 bases, with 24 bases between the two germline ends.

CDR3 protein: CASSGYRGGGEAFF. The CDR3 bases are TGTGCCAGCAGTGGCTACAGGGGTGGCGGTGAAGCTTTCTTT. The V call is TRBV25-1, the J call TRBJ1-1; 7 positions match TRBD1. Looked up from germline, CDR1 is MGHDK and CDR2 is SYGVNS. The trim removed 4 bases at V and 7 bases at J, leaving 9 bases unmatched. This CDR3 spans 14 amino acids.

The genes are TRBV19 and TRBJ2-1; D uncertain. The V gene's germline CDR1 is LNHDA and CDR2 SQIVND (reference sequence). The V gene lost 3 bases and the J gene lost 1 base, with 10 bases spanning the gap. This CDR3 has 15 amino acids. CDR3 sequence reads: CASSIRYHSYNEQFF. The CDR3 region has the DNA TGTGCCAGTAGTATTCGCTATCATTCCTACAATGAGCAGTTCTTC. Based on the CDR3 plus reference TRBV19 and TRBJ2-1, the full variable domain is DGGITQSPKYLFRKEGQNVTLSCEQNLNHDAMYWYRQDPGQGLRLIYYSQIVNDFQKGDIAEGYSVSREKKESFPLTVTSAQKNPTAFYLCASSIRYHSYNEQFFGPGTRLTVL.

The chain links TRBV7-9 to TRBJ1-1, with 9 positions matching TRBD1. Germline CDR1 reads SEHNR; CDR2 reads FQNEAQ (reference sequence). V shed 2 bases and J 8 bases; nucleotides not matched to a gene: 9. The CDR3 consists of 15 residues. The CDR3 spells CASSLLLGQGREAFF. CDR3 nucleotides: TGTGCCAGCAGCTTACTATTGGGACAGGGCAGAGAAGCTTTCTTT.

This clone was recorded once. The chain couples TRBV6-5 to TRBJ1-1; possibly TRBD1 for D (6 bases). Germline V gives CDR1 MNHEY, CDR2 SVGAGI. The CDR3 is 16 residues long. V was cut by 4 bases and J by 1 base, with 16 bases left in between. The CDR3 DNA sequence: TGTGCCAGCAGTTGGCAGGGGCGCGTAAGGAACACTGAAGCTTTCTTT. It encodes CASSWQGRVRNTEAFF.

Points on this clone: A read error is the likely source, as a far larger clone sits one nucleotide away. This sample also contains other DNA sequences that code for the same CDR3. The rearrangement uses TRBV7-3 and TRBJ2-1, with D possibly matching TRBD2 (6 bases). Trimming shortened V by 4 bases and J by 5 bases, and 18 bases separated the two germline ends. Germline CDR1 reads SGHTA; CDR2 reads FQGTGA. The CDR3 is 16 residues long. The CDR3 here is CASSSQGGWGDNEQFF. In DNA form, the CDR3 reads TGTGCCAGCAGCTCCCAGGGAGGCTGGGGGGACAATGAGCAGTTCTTC. Variable domain in full (rest from reference TRBV7-3 and TRBJ2-1): GAGVSQTPSNKVTEKGKYVELRCDPISGHTALYWYRQSLGQGPEFLIYFQGTGAADDSGLPNDRFFAVRPEGSVSTLKIQRTERGDSAVYLCASSSQGGWGDNEQFFGPGTRLTVL.

V gene TRBV27 combines with J gene TRBJ1-1; the match to TRBD1 covers 8 bases. With 2 bases clipped from V and 5 bases from J, the junction kept 7 bases outside the gene matches. From germline, CDR1 is MNHEY and CDR2 SMNVEV (reference sequence). The CDR3 has 15 residues. For the CDR3, the DNA is TGTGCCAGCAGTTTAGACGACAGGGGTGGTACTGAAGCTTTCTTT. This sequence encodes CASSLDDRGGTEAFF.

This chain links TRBV5-1 with TRBJ2-3, with TRBD2 identical over 9 bases. J lost 3 bases, V lost 4 bases, and 6 bases had no gene match. Looked up from germline, CDR1 is SGHRS and CDR2 is YFSETQ. The CDR3 is 15 amino acids. Here the CDR3 reads CASSQTSGRTDTQYF. The CDR3 region has the DNA TGCGCCAGCAGCCAGACTAGCGGTCGAACAGATACGCAGTATTTT.

The chain joins TRBV9 to TRBJ1-1; D unclear. In germline, CDR1 is SGDLS, CDR2 YYNGEE. The CDR3 runs 16 residues. Trimming stripped 4 bases from V and 0 bases from J, with 16 bases between. The CDR3 sequence is CASSSNPRELNTEAFF. As DNA, the CDR3 is TGTGCCAGCAGCTCCAACCCGCGCGAATTGAACACTGAAGCTTTCTTT.